These T cell receptor beta chains were read from a single sample in a study of T cells in Graves' hyperthyroidism and ophthalmopathy. TCRdb reanalysed the multiplex PCR reads using MiXCR and keeps one entry per CDR3 protein. The data show 500,000 or so distinct CDR3 sequences, roughly a sixth seen once. The material sequenced was blood. These receptors were taken from a woman aged 18 to 35 with Graves' ophthalmopathy. The CDR3 runs from the conserved cysteine through the conserved F or W. The D gene is left open where the match is weak. Size values are once, few and many counts, or a class for expanded clones, and some rows have none.

d_call j_call v_call clone_size cdr3_nt cdr3_aa
NA TRBJ2-5 TRBV20-1 many TGCAGTGCTAGAGGGGGCCAGGTCCAAGAGACCCAGTACTTC CSARGGQVQETQYF
NA TRBJ2-7 TRBV5-4 many TGTGCCAGCTCGACCTTTTCCTACGAGCAGTACTTC CASSTFSYEQYF
TRBD2 TRBJ2-1 TRBV27 few TGTGCCAGCAGTATAACTAGCGGGAGAAAACTATATGAGCAGTTCTTC CASSITSGRKLYEQFF
NA TRBJ2-1 TRBV4-2 NA TGTGCCAGCAGCCAAGGTCGTGGGAGGTGGAATGAGCAGTTCTTC CASSQGRGRWNEQFF
NA TRBJ1-5 TRBV19 NA TGTGCCAGTAACCCCAGGAATCAGCCCCAGCATTTT CASNPRNQPQHF
TRBD2 TRBJ2-5 TRBV25-1 few TGTGCCAGCAGACCAACAGCGGGGATCCAAGAGACCCAGTACTTC CASRPTAGIQETQYF
NA TRBJ1-1 TRBV6-1 few TGTGCCAGCAGTTCCCACAGGGACACTGAAGCTTTCTTT CASSSHRDTEAFF
TRBD1 TRBJ1-1 TRBV12-3/TRBV12-4 NA TGTGCCAGCAGGAACACACAGGGGAACACTGGAGCTTTCTTT CASRNTQGNTGAFF
NA TRBJ1-1 TRBV12-3/TRBV12-4 many TGTGCCAGCAACCAACAGGGAACGGCCACTGAAGCTTTCTTT CASNQQGTATEAFF
NA TRBJ2-1 TRBV4-1 few TGCGCCAGCAGCCAAGAAGTGACCTCCTACAATGAGCAGTTCTTC CASSQEVTSYNEQFF
TRBD2 TRBJ2-5 TRBV6-1 many TGTGCCAGCAGTACCCGACTAGCGGGGGTACAAGAGACCCAGTACTTC CASSTRLAGVQETQYF
NA TRBJ1-1 TRBV6-2/TRBV6-3 many TGTGCCAGCAGTTTTCCGGAGAGAACTGAAGCTTTCTTT CASSFPERTEAFF
NA TRBJ2-7 TRBV4-1 many TGCGCCAGCAGCCAAGATCTTCCGCCCTCCTACGAGCAGTACTTC CASSQDLPPSYEQYF
NA TRBJ1-2 TRBV7-9 many TGTGCCAGCAGCTCGACGGGGGTCGACAGCTATGGCTACACCTTC CASSSTGVDSYGYTF
NA TRBJ2-1 TRBV10-3 few TGTGCCATCAGTGAGGGCACCTACAATGAGCAGTTCTTC CAISEGTYNEQFF
NA TRBJ2-3 TRBV7-2 many TGTGCCAGCAGCTTAGCGCCAGCGGATAACACAGATACGCAGTATTTT CASSLAPADNTDTQYF
NA TRBJ2-2 TRBV12-3/TRBV12-4 few TGTGCCAGCAGTTTAATCGGGGTCACCGGGGAGCTGTTTTTT CASSLIGVTGELFF
NA TRBJ1-1 TRBV19 NA TGTGCCAGTAGTAGGGAGCCACACACTGAAGCTTTCTTT CASSREPHTEAFF
TRBD1 TRBJ1-2 TRBV5-1 many TGCGCCAGCAGCTTGGAGACAGGGTTAAGCTACACCTTC CASSLETGLSYTF
TRBD2 TRBJ2-6 TRBV7-6 NA TGTGCCAGCAGCTATTCGGTAGCGGGAGGTGTTGGGGCCAACGTCCTGACTTTC CASSYSVAGGVGANVLTF
NA TRBJ1-1 TRBV6-5 many TGTGCCAGCAGTTACTCGAAGAGAGGGAACACTGAAGCTTTCTTT CASSYSKRGNTEAFF
NA TRBJ1-5 TRBV2 NA TGTGCCAGCAGTAAGGGGTTGGGAAGCAATCAGCCCCAGCATTTT CASSKGLGSNQPQHF
NA TRBJ1-6 TRBV6-1 many TGTGCCAGCAGTTACGGGGTCCGGTCACCCCTCCACTTT CASSYGVRSPLHF
TRBD2 TRBJ2-7 TRBV27 many TGTGCCAGCAGCATACTAGCGGGAGGCTACGAGCAGTACTTC CASSILAGGYEQYF
TRBD1 TRBJ1-1 TRBV28 many TGTGCCAGCAGTCCCTCCGCCGGGACAGGGGGAACTGAAGCTTTCTTT CASSPSAGTGGTEAFF
NA TRBJ2-7 TRBV4-2 NA TGTGCCAGCAGCCCCCGAGGGGCCCCAACGACCTACGAGCAGTACTTC CASSPRGAPTTYEQYF
NA TRBJ1-3 TRBV30 many TGTGCCTGGTCCCGACAGGCCTTCTCTGGAAACACCATATATTTT CAWSRQAFSGNTIYF
TRBD1 TRBJ1-1 TRBV10-2 NA TGCGCCAGCAGCCCGGTAGGAGGGGGCCAAGCTTTCTTT CASSPVGGGQAFF
NA TRBJ1-2 TRBV28 many TGTGCCAGCAAACTATTCGGCGGCGGCTACACCTTC CASKLFGGGYTF
TRBD2 TRBJ2-1 TRBV7-9 many TGTGCCATAAGGACTAGGACGAAGAGTGAGCAGTTCTTC CAIRTRTKSEQFF
TRBD1 TRBJ2-7 TRBV2 NA TGTGCCAGCAGAGCCACCGGGACAGGGTTATACGAGCAGTACTTC CASRATGTGLYEQYF
NA TRBJ1-1 TRBV29-1 NA TGCAGCGTTGAAGCTACAGGGAATCAGAACACTGAAGCTTTCTTT CSVEATGNQNTEAFF
NA TRBJ2-1 TRBV6-4 NA TGTGCCAGCAGCCCTTCCTGGAGCTCCTACAATGAGCAGTTCTTC CASSPSWSSYNEQFF